Listed below are T cell receptor beta chains from one sample, sequenced in a study of blood T cells in healthy people across ages. From the 5' RACE reads, TCRdb called clonotypes with MiXCR, one entry per CDR3 protein. The table records roughly 500,000 distinct CDR3 sequences, 27% of them present only once. Input material: blood. These TCRs come from a woman in her seventies in good health. Both conserved end residues are part of each CDR3. Fields, in order: J gene, D gene, V gene, clone size, CDR3 protein, CDR3 DNA. D genes are given only for firm matches. Clone size appears in some rows only: once, few, many, or a class for an expanded clone.

J gene: TRBJ1-2
D gene: .
V gene: TRBV3-1
clone size: few
CDR3 protein: CASSQKYGYTF
CDR3 DNA: TGTGCCAGCAGCCAAAAGTATGGCTACACCTTC

J gene: TRBJ1-5
D gene: .
V gene: TRBV6-5
clone size: few
CDR3 protein: CASSPWGGPNQPQHF
CDR3 DNA: TGTGCCAGCAGCCCCTGGGGTGGGCCTAATCAGCCCCAGCATTTT

J gene: TRBJ2-5
D gene: .
V gene: TRBV4-3
clone size: .
CDR3 protein: CARCSGVETQYF
CDR3 DNA: TGCGCCAGGTGTTCCGGGGTTGAGACCCAGTACTTC

J gene: TRBJ2-1
D gene: .
V gene: TRBV6-1
clone size: .
CDR3 protein: CATLDRREQFF
CDR3 DNA: TGTGCCACCTTGGACCGGAGGGAGCAGTTCTTC

J gene: TRBJ2-6
D gene: .
V gene: TRBV6-2/TRBV6-3
clone size: few
CDR3 protein: CASSYQAGISGANVLTF
CDR3 DNA: TGTGCCAGCAGTTATCAAGCGGGCATCTCTGGGGCCAACGTCCTGACTTTC

J gene: TRBJ2-3
D gene: .
V gene: TRBV5-1
clone size: .
CDR3 protein: CATQDPPTDTQYF
CDR3 DNA: TGCGCCACCCAGGACCCTCCCACAGATACGCAGTATTTT

J gene: TRBJ2-5
D gene: .
V gene: TRBV6-6
clone size: .
CDR3 protein: CASSWAETQYF
CDR3 DNA: TGTGCCAGCAGTTGGGCAGAGACCCAGTACTTC

J gene: TRBJ1-1
D gene: .
V gene: TRBV7-2
clone size: .
CDR3 protein: CASSLLLWNTEAFF
CDR3 DNA: TGTGCCAGCAGCTTATTGCTTTGGAACACTGAAGCTTTCTTT

J gene: TRBJ1-4
D gene: .
V gene: TRBV20-1
clone size: many
CDR3 protein: CSAREARGTNEKLFF
CDR3 DNA: TGCAGTGCTAGAGAAGCCCGGGGAACTAATGAAAAACTGTTTTTT

J gene: TRBJ2-2
D gene: .
V gene: TRBV7-9
clone size: .
CDR3 protein: CASTPGAFRQTGELLF
CDR3 DNA: TGTGCCAGCACCCCCGGGGCGTTCCGACAAACGGGGGAGCTGCTTTTT

J gene: TRBJ2-1
D gene: .
V gene: TRBV12-5
clone size: .
CDR3 protein: CASGLVRVSSNLQFF
CDR3 DNA: TGTGCTAGTGGTTTGGTACGCGTATCGAGCAATCTGCAGTTCTTC

J gene: TRBJ2-4
D gene: .
V gene: TRBV4-2
clone size: few
CDR3 protein: CASSPSGKGENIQYF
CDR3 DNA: TGTGCCAGCAGCCCCTCAGGGAAGGGGGAAAACATTCAGTACTTC

J gene: TRBJ2-5
D gene: TRBD1
V gene: TRBV4-2
clone size: few
CDR3 protein: CASSQASGQAQETQYF
CDR3 DNA: TGTGCCAGCAGCCAAGCCAGCGGACAGGCCCAAGAGACCCAGTACTTC

J gene: TRBJ2-5
D gene: TRBD2
V gene: TRBV5-1
clone size: few
CDR3 protein: CASASSGGTQETQYF
CDR3 DNA: TGCGCCAGCGCCAGTAGCGGGGGGACTCAAGAGACCCAGTACTTC

J gene: TRBJ1-4
D gene: .
V gene: TRBV12-3/TRBV12-4
clone size: few
CDR3 protein: CASTKRSRGNEKLFF
CDR3 DNA: TGTGCCAGCACCAAGAGGAGCAGGGGTAATGAAAAACTGTTTTTT

J gene: TRBJ2-3
D gene: TRBD2
V gene: TRBV10-3
clone size: few
CDR3 protein: CAIGAGGTDTQYF
CDR3 DNA: TGTGCCATCGGAGCGGGGGGCACAGATACGCAGTATTTT

J gene: TRBJ2-5
D gene: .
V gene: TRBV12-3/TRBV12-4
clone size: .
CDR3 protein: CASRRQAQETQYF
CDR3 DNA: TGTGCCAGCAGACGACAGGCTCAAGAGACCCAGTACTTC

J gene: TRBJ2-3
D gene: .
V gene: TRBV5-1
clone size: .
CDR3 protein: CASTLGGQDTQYF
CDR3 DNA: TGCGCCAGCACCCTCGGGGGGCAGGATACGCAGTATTTT

J gene: TRBJ2-7
D gene: .
V gene: TRBV20-1
clone size: .
CDR3 protein: CSASIRGYEQYF
CDR3 DNA: TGCAGTGCTAGTATCAGGGGATACGAGCAGTACTTC

J gene: TRBJ2-6
D gene: .
V gene: TRBV7-6
clone size: .
CDR3 protein: CASSLGRGNGPMSGANVLTF
CDR3 DNA: TGTGCCAGCAGCTTAGGGAGGGGTAACGGCCCCATGTCTGGGGCCAACGTCCTGACTTTC

J gene: TRBJ1-6
D gene: .
V gene: TRBV12-3/TRBV12-4
clone size: few
CDR3 protein: CASTYSWGRISPLHF
CDR3 DNA: TGTGCCAGCACTTACTCGTGGGGCCGAATATCACCCCTCCACTTT

J gene: TRBJ1-3
D gene: .
V gene: TRBV14
clone size: few
CDR3 protein: CASSQNIWGGNTIYF
CDR3 DNA: TGTGCCAGCAGCCAAAACATCTGGGGGGGAAACACCATATATTTT

J gene: TRBJ2-5
D gene: .
V gene: TRBV20-1
clone size: .
CDR3 protein: CSAEQQYF
CDR3 DNA: TGCAGTGCCGAGCAGCAGTACTTC

J gene: TRBJ1-2
D gene: .
V gene: TRBV20-1
clone size: .
CDR3 protein: CSARVNRGDYGYTF
CDR3 DNA: TGCAGTGCTAGAGTTAATAGGGGCGACTATGGCTACACCTTC

J gene: TRBJ2-5
D gene: TRBD1
V gene: TRBV11-2
clone size: few
CDR3 protein: CASSLGTGVWETQYF
CDR3 DNA: TGTGCCAGCAGCTTAGGGACAGGGGTTTGGGAGACCCAGTACTTC

J gene: TRBJ1-4
D gene: .
V gene: TRBV6-6
clone size: few
CDR3 protein: CASTQTGRDEKLFF
CDR3 DNA: TGTGCCAGCACCCAGACAGGAAGGGATGAAAAACTGTTTTTT

J gene: TRBJ2-7
D gene: .
V gene: TRBV7-9
clone size: .
CDR3 protein: CASSQVGGSTYEQYF
CDR3 DNA: TGTGCCAGCAGCCAAGTTGGGGGGTCCACCTACGAGCAGTACTTC

J gene: TRBJ2-5
D gene: .
V gene: TRBV5-1
clone size: .
CDR3 protein: CASSNSPGYQETQYF
CDR3 DNA: TGCGCCAGCAGCAATTCCCCGGGGTACCAAGAGACCCAGTACTTC

J gene: TRBJ2-1
D gene: .
V gene: TRBV29-1
clone size: few
CDR3 protein: CSGGVSDEQFF
CDR3 DNA: TGCAGCGGGGGGGTTAGCGATGAGCAGTTCTTC

J gene: TRBJ2-1
D gene: .
V gene: TRBV11-3
clone size: .
CDR3 protein: CASSPVQNNEQFF
CDR3 DNA: TGTGCCAGCAGCCCCGTCCAGAACAATGAGCAGTTCTTC

J gene: TRBJ2-3
D gene: .
V gene: TRBV9
clone size: few
CDR3 protein: CASSGVTQDTQYF
CDR3 DNA: TGTGCCAGCAGCGGAGTGACGCAAGATACGCAGTATTTT

J gene: TRBJ2-5
D gene: TRBD2
V gene: TRBV20-1
clone size: .
CDR3 protein: CSATSGLAGDQETQYF
CDR3 DNA: TGCAGTGCTACCTCAGGACTAGCGGGAGACCAAGAGACCCAGTACTTC

J gene: TRBJ1-4
D gene: .
V gene: TRBV7-2
clone size: .
CDR3 protein: CASSATGPTNEKLFF
CDR3 DNA: TGTGCCAGCAGCGCCACAGGACCAACTAATGAAAAACTGTTTTTT

J gene: TRBJ2-1
D gene: .
V gene: TRBV3-1
clone size: .
CDR3 protein: CASSAQGWNEQFF
CDR3 DNA: TGTGCCAGCAGCGCGCAGGGGTGGAATGAGCAGTTCTTC

J gene: TRBJ2-1
D gene: TRBD2
V gene: TRBV12-5
clone size: .
CDR3 protein: CAGDISGGVIEQFF
CDR3 DNA: TGTGCTGGTGACATTAGCGGGGGGGTTATTGAGCAGTTCTTC

J gene: TRBJ2-6
D gene: .
V gene: TRBV6-6
clone size: few
CDR3 protein: CASTVISGANVLTF
CDR3 DNA: TGTGCCAGCACCGTGATCTCTGGGGCCAACGTCCTGACTTTC

J gene: TRBJ2-5
D gene: .
V gene: TRBV5-1
clone size: .
CDR3 protein: CAGSMGHGETQYF
CDR3 DNA: TGCGCCGGCAGCATGGGACACGGGGAGACCCAGTACTTC

J gene: TRBJ2-1
D gene: TRBD1
V gene: TRBV12-3/TRBV12-4
clone size: many
CDR3 protein: CASSPQGYEQFF
CDR3 DNA: TGTGCCAGCAGTCCACAGGGGTATGAGCAGTTCTTC

J gene: TRBJ1-2
D gene: .
V gene: TRBV7-2
clone size: few
CDR3 protein: CASSLALYGYTF
CDR3 DNA: TGTGCCAGCAGCTTAGCTCTCTATGGCTACACCTTC

J gene: TRBJ2-5
D gene: .
V gene: TRBV5-1
clone size: .
CDR3 protein: CASSTARGTETQYF
CDR3 DNA: TGCGCCAGCAGCACCGCCAGGGGTACGGAGACCCAGTACTTC

J gene: TRBJ2-7
D gene: .
V gene: TRBV3-1
clone size: few
CDR3 protein: CASSQGIFAVRGGEQYF
CDR3 DNA: TGTGCCAGCAGCCAAGGAATCTTTGCCGTTAGGGGAGGCGAGCAGTACTTC

J gene: TRBJ2-1
D gene: .
V gene: TRBV6-2/TRBV6-3
clone size: once
CDR3 protein: CASSYYPNEQFF
CDR3 DNA: TGTGCCAGCAGTTACTATCCCAATGAGCAGTTCTTC

J gene: TRBJ1-1
D gene: .
V gene: TRBV6-6
clone size: .
CDR3 protein: CANSYWTLDTEAFF
CDR3 DNA: TGTGCCAACAGTTACTGGACACTCGACACTGAAGCTTTCTTT

J gene: TRBJ2-5
D gene: .
V gene: TRBV7-9
clone size: few
CDR3 protein: CTSSLLETQYF
CDR3 DNA: TGTACCAGCAGCTTACTCGAGACCCAGTACTTC

J gene: TRBJ2-5
D gene: .
V gene: TRBV29-1
clone size: .
CDR3 protein: CSLFSGTETQYF
CDR3 DNA: TGCAGCCTCTTCTCCGGGACAGAGACCCAGTACTTC

J gene: TRBJ1-2
D gene: .
V gene: TRBV7-9
clone size: .
CDR3 protein: CASSPTSGGGRYGYTF
CDR3 DNA: TGTGCCAGCAGCCCCACGTCCGGCGGGGGTAGATATGGCTACACCTTC

J gene: TRBJ1-1
D gene: .
V gene: TRBV4-2
clone size: few
CDR3 protein: CASSQVGGLRTEAFF
CDR3 DNA: TGTGCCAGCAGCCAAGTGGGTGGTTTAAGGACTGAAGCTTTCTTT

J gene: TRBJ2-7
D gene: .
V gene: TRBV5-6
clone size: few
CDR3 protein: CASSLEPWKGYEQYF
CDR3 DNA: TGTGCCAGCAGCTTGGAGCCGTGGAAGGGCTACGAGCAGTACTTC

J gene: TRBJ2-5
D gene: .
V gene: TRBV7-2
clone size: .
CDR3 protein: CASTRGGKTQYF
CDR3 DNA: TGTGCCAGCACCCGAGGAGGAAAGACCCAGTACTTC

J gene: TRBJ2-5
D gene: .
V gene: TRBV29-1
clone size: .
CDR3 protein: CSLSQGTETQYF
CDR3 DNA: TGCAGCCTTTCCCAGGGAACTGAGACCCAGTACTTC

J gene: TRBJ1-4
D gene: .
V gene: TRBV25-1
clone size: .
CDR3 protein: CATRDNLNEKLFF
CDR3 DNA: TGTGCCACCCGGGACAACCTTAATGAAAAACTGTTTTTT

J gene: TRBJ1-2
D gene: .
V gene: TRBV5-1
clone size: few
CDR3 protein: CASSLVGQGDQWDYGYTF
CDR3 DNA: TGCGCCAGCAGCTTGGTGGGACAAGGGGACCAATGGGACTATGGCTACACCTTC

J gene: TRBJ2-1
D gene: TRBD2
V gene: TRBV20-1
clone size: .
CDR3 protein: CSARDLTGGNNEQFF
CDR3 DNA: TGCAGTGCTAGAGATCTCACGGGGGGGAACAATGAGCAGTTCTTC

J gene: TRBJ1-2
D gene: .
V gene: TRBV4-1
clone size: .
CDR3 protein: CASSQPGPYNYGYTF
CDR3 DNA: TGCGCCAGCAGCCAGCCGGGACCCTATAACTATGGCTACACCTTC

J gene: TRBJ1-2
D gene: .
V gene: TRBV27
clone size: many
CDR3 protein: CASSSQGDYGYTF
CDR3 DNA: TGTGCCAGCAGTTCACAGGGAGACTATGGCTACACCTTC

J gene: TRBJ2-1
D gene: TRBD2
V gene: TRBV7-2
clone size: .
CDR3 protein: CASSSRLAGDKQFF
CDR3 DNA: TGTGCCAGCAGCTCCCGACTAGCGGGGGACAAGCAGTTCTTC

J gene: TRBJ2-5
D gene: .
V gene: TRBV29-1
clone size: .
CDR3 protein: CSVAGARGEQYF
CDR3 DNA: TGCAGCGTGGCAGGGGCCAGGGGGGAGCAGTACTTC